This T cell receptor (beta chain) was captured by sequencing in a study of blood T cell repertoires in COVID-19. About the study: COVID-19 samples from acute and convalescent phases originated in the United States, Italy and Spain. The analysed material was cDNA or gDNA that came from T cells, B-cell-depleted T cells, or PBMCs.

In the original analysis: Reference gene primer amplification in the assay estimated nucleated cell counts. Assay: immunoSEQ multiplex PCR; the TCRdb copy retains only in-frame clones and omits some. That table gives V, J and clone size, and the DNA gave D and trimming. The sample holds 45,000 to 70,000 clones; over 75% are singletons and the top ten take roughly 6.7%. J was trimmed by 0 bases and V by 3 bases; bases with no gene match: 7. This CDR3 comprises 17 residues. Germline CDR1 reads SGHRS; CDR2 reads YFSETQ. Source material: peripheral blood. The TCR sequence derives from a man between 60 and 75 years old with acute or convalescent COVID-19. The chain employs TRBV5-1 and TRBJ2-7; 12 positions agree with TRBD2. CDR3 sequence reads: CASSSGLAGPSSYEQYF. CDR3 sequence (DNA): TGCGCCAGCAGCTCCGGACTAGCGGGGCCAAGCTCCTACGAGCAGTACTTC. The whole variable domain, remainder taken from reference TRBV5-1 and TRBJ2-7, is KAGVTQTPRYLIKTRGQQVTLSCSPISGHRSVSWYQQTPGQGLQFLFEYFSETQRNKGNFPGRFSGRQFSNSRSEMNVSTLELGDSALYLCASSSGLAGPSSYEQYFGPGTRLTVT.